This TCR beta chain was identified during a study of blood T cell repertoires in COVID-19. About the study: Sites in the United States, Italy and Spain provided acute and convalescent COVID-19 samples.

V trimming: 1 base; J trimming: 8 bases; junction bases outside the gene matches: 10. The germline V gene has CDR1 MDHEN and CDR2 SYDVKM. CDR3 size: 16 residues. TCRdb keeps only in-frame clones here, not all; method: immunoSEQ multiplex PCR. Here the sample spans tens of thousands of clones, around 83% being singletons. This clone is a singleton in its sample. Specimen: peripheral blood. The chain joins TRBV28 to TRBJ1-4, with 7 positions matching TRBD1. This sequence was found in a human donor in a cohort sampled during active COVID-19. This CDR3 reads CASSLSRQGTGEKLFF. CDR3 nucleotides: TGTGCCAGCAGTTTATCCCGACAGGGAACGGGGGAAAAACTGTTTTTT.